One sample yielded the 26 T cell receptor beta chains listed below, sequenced in a study of control samples from healthy donors and cancer patients (dated by TCRdb to 2020 to 2022). Library construction relied on the immunoSEQ multiplex PCR assay. The source is immuneACCESS, and TCRdb retained only in-frame sequences with V and J called. Part of the clones is not carried over; for the studies checked, unresolved V genes explain less than half of this, and the remainder is unexplained. Here the sample has 130,000 to 150,000 clones; around 90% occur a single time. Of the sample, more than 3% is held by the ten largest clones. Specimen: blood. All receptors derive from a man aged 25-45 years in good health.

The V call is TRBV28, the J call TRBJ1-1, with 8 positions matching TRBD1. Germline assignment: CDR1 MDHEN and CDR2 SYDVKM. The CDR3 contains 16 residues. With 5 bases clipped from V and 0 bases from J, the junction kept 8 bases outside the gene matches. CDR3 DNA sequence: TGTGCCAGCAGTCGTGGACAGGGCTACATGAACACTGAAGCTTTCTTT. This codes for CASSRGQGYMNTEAFF.

This chain links TRBV9 with TRBJ1-4; TRBD1 agrees at 8 bases. J was trimmed by 3 bases and V by 4 bases; bases with no gene match: 5. Germline V CDR1 and CDR2: SGDLS, YYNGEE. The CDR3 is made up of 15 amino acids. The CDR3 sequence is CASSSGQGSNEKLFF. As DNA, the CDR3 is TGTGCCAGCAGCTCTGGACAGGGATCTAATGAAAAACTGTTTTTT.

The rearrangement joins TRBV5-4 to TRBJ1-1, with D possibly being TRBD1 (6 bases). In germline, CDR1 is SGHNT, CDR2 YYREEE (reference sequence). Trimming left V 0 bases short and J 4 bases short, with 16 bases between. There are 16 residues in the CDR3. The CDR3 loop reads CASSLGPLGGRTEAFF. In DNA form, the CDR3 reads TGTGCCAGCAGCTTGGGACCTCTGGGGGGCCGCACTGAAGCTTTCTTT.

The chain employs TRBV6-5 and TRBJ1-5, with D hard to call. The CDR3 loop spans 15 amino acids. Looked up from germline, CDR1 is MNHEY and CDR2 is SVGAGI. V was clipped by 6 bases and J by 2 bases, with 14 bases between them. The CDR3 loop reads CASRPLSSGNQPQHF. DNA for the CDR3: TGTGCCAGCAGACCGCTCAGTAGCGGCAATCAGCCCCAGCATTTT.

The rearrangement links TRBV27 to TRBJ1-5; D gene ambiguous. This CDR3 has 16 amino acids. The V end lost 4 bases, the J end lost 7 bases, and 20 bases lay between the germline ends. Germline values: CDR1 MNHEY, CDR2 SMNVEV (reference sequence). This CDR3 reads CASSSLSGPYPQPQHF. The CDR3 nucleotides are TGTGCCAGCAGTTCCCTCTCGGGCCCCTATCCACAGCCCCAGCATTTT.

The chain couples TRBV7-9 to TRBJ2-3, with 9 bases fitting TRBD1. The CDR3 has 15 residues. V gave up 5 bases and J gave up 8 bases; unmatched junction bases: 11. Germline assignment: CDR1 SEHNR and CDR2 FQNEAQ (reference sequence). For the CDR3, the DNA is TGTGCCAGCAGCCCCCCAGGACAGGGACAGGGTACGCAGTATTTT. Amino acids: CASSPPGQGQGTQYF.

This clone was counted between two and nine times. CDR3 nucleotide sequence: TGCAGCGTCGGAGGAGTTGATTCACCCCTCCACTTT. Translating gives CSVGGVDSPLHF. V usage is TRBV29-1 and J usage is TRBJ1-6; no firm D call. Germline V gene sequence: CDR1 SQVTM, CDR2 ANQGSEA. V was cut by 6 bases and J by 8 bases, with 11 bases left in between. This CDR3 is 12 amino acids long.

The chain is built from TRBV29-1 and TRBJ1-2; TRBD1 matches 7 bases. The CDR3 is 14 amino acids. Germline CDR1 and CDR2: SQVTM and ANQGSEA. Trimming took 4 bases from V and 8 from J; bases not matched to a gene: 13. For the CDR3, the DNA is TGCAGCGTTGTGACAGGGCCCGATATACGCGGCTACACCTTC. Translating it yields CSVVTGPDIRGYTF.

The rearrangement links TRBV9 to TRBJ2-1, with a tentative D call TRBD2 (6 bases). The germline gives CDR1 SGDLS, CDR2 YYNGEE. The CDR3 sequence is 15 residues long. With 0 bases removed from V and 0 bases from J, the gap between germline ends came to 7 bases. CDR3 DNA: TGTGCCAGCAGCGTAGACGGGGGCTCCTACAATGAGCAGTTCTTC. This sequence encodes CASSVDGGSYNEQFF.

As to this clone: The sample carries other DNA sequences with the same CDR3. The rearrangement links TRBV18 to TRBJ1-1; D uncertain. Trimming left V 4 bases short and J 3 bases short, with 9 bases between. Germline V CDR1 and CDR2: KGHSH, LQKENI. The CDR3 contains 13 residues. This CDR3 reads CASSQGRDTEAFF. CDR3 coding DNA: TGTGCCAGCTCACAGGGCCGGGACACTGAAGCTTTCTTT.

This chain uses TRBV19 with TRBJ2-4; TRBD1 matches at 8 bases. This CDR3 region has 14 residues. V dropped 4 bases and J dropped 8; count of bases not matched to a gene: 7. Germline CDR1 LNHDA, CDR2 SQIVND (reference sequence). DNA of the CDR3: TGTGCCAGTAGTACAGGACAGGGACGTCACATTCAGTACTTC. Translation: CASSTGQGRHIQYF.

This clone was detected only once. The rearrangement joins TRBV24-1 to TRBJ1-2; unclear D gene. V was shortened by 6 bases and J by 4 bases, with 8 bases between the two germline ends. The CDR3 loop spans 12 amino acids. The germline CDR1 and CDR2 sequences are KGHDR and SFDVKD. The CDR3 loop reads CATSNALYGYTF. DNA of the CDR3: TGTGCCACCAGTAACGCGCTCTATGGCTACACCTTC.

The V call is TRBV28, the J call TRBJ1-3, with TRBD1 identical over 8 bases. Per the germline V gene, CDR1 is MDHEN and CDR2 is SYDVKM. The CDR3 consists of 15 residues. Unmatched junction bases numbered 4, after V lost 4 bases and J lost 2 bases. This CDR3 is CASSYPDRAGNTIYF. The CDR3, as DNA: TGTGCCAGCAGTTACCCGGACAGGGCTGGAAACACCATATATTTT.

The genes are TRBV11-2 and TRBJ2-1, with TRBD2 matching over 11 bases. Germline V gene lookup returns CDR1 SGHAT and CDR2 FQNNGV. Losses at the gene ends were 5 bases for V and 1 base for J; bases not matched to a gene: 4. CDR3 length: 16 residues. The CDR3 DNA sequence: TGTGCCAGCAGCACCAGACTAGCGGGGTCCTACAATGAGCAGTTCTTC. It translates to CASSTRLAGSYNEQFF.

This clone was detected only a few times. This chain uses TRBV4-2 with TRBJ2-4, with 8 bases identical to TRBD2. V lost 3 bases, J lost 7 bases, and 11 bases stayed unmatched. Germline lookup yields CDR1 LGHNA and CDR2 YNFKEQ. The CDR3 is made up of 16 amino acids. CDR3 nucleotide sequence: TGTGCCAGCAGCCATACGTTCGGGGGGGATTTCAACATTCAGTACTTC. The encoded protein is CASSHTFGGDFNIQYF.

This sequence joins TRBV19 and TRBJ1-3; 9 bases match TRBD1. The ends lost 6 bases at V and 1 base at J; junction bases unmatched: 7. This CDR3 spans 16 amino acids. Germline V lookup: CDR1 LNHDA, CDR2 SQIVND (reference sequence). The CDR3 region is CASRRGTGKSGNTIYF. CDR3 DNA sequence: TGTGCCAGTAGAAGGGGGACAGGGAAGTCTGGAAACACCATATATTTT.

The V and J genes are TRBV12-3 or TRBV12-4 and TRBJ1-1; D is perhaps TRBD1 (5 bases). Trimming left V 11 bases short and J 8 bases short, with 15 bases between. This CDR3 spans 11 amino acids. The CDR3 region has the DNA TGTGCCCCCAATCAGGGACCCGAAGCTTTCTTT. Translated, it gives CAPNQGPEAFF.

The rearrangement links TRBV5-4 to TRBJ2-7; D could derive from TRBD1 or TRBD2 (5 bases each). Germline CDR1 is SGHNT and CDR2 is YYREEE (reference sequence). The CDR3 runs 12 residues. V gave up 10 bases and J gave up 5 bases, with 16 bases separating them. Here the CDR3 reads CAYRDGVHEQYF. CDR3 DNA: TGTGCCTACCGGGACGGGGTCCACGAGCAGTACTTC.

The chain combines TRBV29-1 with TRBJ2-7, with a weak D call TRBD2 (5 bases). In germline, CDR1 is SQVTM, CDR2 ANQGSEA. This CDR3 has 13 residues. With 5 bases removed from V and 0 bases from J, the gap between germline ends came to 11 bases. As DNA, the CDR3 is TGCAGCGTTAGGGCTAGCTCCTCCTACGAGCAGTACTTC. The encoded protein is CSVRASSSYEQYF.

The chain carries TRBV28 and TRBJ1-6, with 7 bases that match TRBD1. This CDR3 is 15 amino acids long. The V and J ends lost 6 bases and 3 bases, in that order; junction bases with no gene match: 5. CDR1 is MDHEN, CDR2 SYDVKM, per germline. The CDR3 bases are TGTGCCAGCAGGCGGGGACAGATCTATAATTCACCCCTCCACTTT. This codes for CASRRGQIYNSPLHF.

This clone was seen a single time. The CDR3 loop is CASSRLAGAGNIGSGYEQYF. The CDR3 bases are TGTGCCAGCAGCAGGCTAGCGGGGGCCGGAAATATAGGGTCCGGATACGAGCAGTACTTC. The chain recombines TRBV21-1 with TRBJ2-7; the table calls TRBD2, which could not be checked here. TRBV21-1 is flagged as a pseudogene. This CDR3 has 20 residues.

The chain carries TRBV7-9 and TRBJ1-1; 8 nucleotides align to TRBD1. CDR3 length equals 15 residues. V shed 4 bases, J shed 0 bases, and the junction held 4 bases outside the gene matches. The germline V gene has CDR1 SEHNR and CDR2 FQNEAQ (reference sequence). CDR3 sequence reads: CASSSGTGMNTEAFF. CDR3 bases: TGTGCCAGCAGCTCAGGGACAGGAATGAACACTGAAGCTTTCTTT.

The chain uses TRBV7-9 and TRBJ2-3; tentatively, D is TRBD1 (5 bases). The CDR3 consists of 14 residues. Germline CDR1 reads SEHNR; CDR2 reads FQNEAQ (reference sequence). Trimming took 5 bases from V and 2 from J, leaving 11 bases between them. The CDR3 loop reads CASSPAGNTDTQYF. The CDR3 nucleotides are TGTGCCAGCAGCCCAGCAGGGAACACAGATACGCAGTATTTT.

A single count supports this clone. Germline and junction disagree at one end, which may indicate a read error. This sequence joins TRBV2 and TRBJ2-2; 7 bases map to TRBD1. CDR1 and CDR2 from the germline V gene are SNHLY and FYNNEI. The CDR3 spans 17 residues. The CDR3 coding sequence is TGTGCCAGCAGTAAAGCATACGGACAGGAGAACACCGGGGAGCTGTTTTTT. Amino acid sequence: CASSKAYGQENTGELFF.

CDR3 bases: TGTGCCAGCAGGACTAGCGGATACAATGAGCAGTTCTTC. Its translation is CASRTSGYNEQFF. The chain employs TRBV27 and TRBJ2-1, with 9 bases lining up with TRBD2. Germline V CDR1 and CDR2: MNHEY, SMNVEV (reference sequence). V lost 6 bases and J lost 4; bases outside the gene matches: 1. This CDR3 spans 13 amino acids.

The chain carries TRBV28 and TRBJ2-3; D tentatively reads TRBD1 or TRBD2 (5 bases each). Germline CDR1 is MDHEN and CDR2 is SYDVKM. The CDR3 extends over 16 amino acids. The V and J ends lost 5 bases and 2 bases respectively, with 17 bases between them. The CDR3 spells CASSPPGPTITDTQYF. The CDR3 DNA sequence: TGTGCCAGCAGTCCACCGGGACCCACTATCACAGATACGCAGTATTTT. Complete variable domain (other parts from reference TRBV28 and TRBJ2-3): DVKVTQSSRYLVKRTGEKVFLECVQDMDHENMFWYRQDPGLGLRLIYFSYDVKMKEKGDIPEGYSVSREKKERFSLILESASTNQTSMYLCASSPPGPTITDTQYFGPGTRLTVL.